The T cell receptor (beta chain) described here comes from a study of T cell repertoires in cytomegalovirus infection (dated by TCRdb to between 2018 and 2021). General notes on the study: Donor HLA type was relevant to the analysis, as public TCR beta signatures indicated carriage of CMV infection together with the matching HLA type.

Per the germline V gene, SGHTA is the CDR1 and FQGNSA is the CDR2. Counted from cysteine to phenylalanine, this CDR3 has 13 amino acids. The CDR3 DNA has 39 bases and is translated from base 1. The V end loses 1 base and the J end loses 7 bases, and a stretch of 8 bases separates them. Beyond this particular receptor, the publication reports: In both this cohort and an independent cohort of approximately 350 donors, the cumulative frequency of public TCR beta family members distinguished carriers of CMV infection plus the relevant HLA type. The ex vivo response was dominated by HLA-C-restricted CMV-specific TCR beta clonotypes, which also provided the single most frequent clonotype in two of eight donors.

Sequenced using an Illumina HiSeq 1500. The raw public reads went through TCRdb reprocessing: fastp at Q25, MiXCR clone calling, in-frame beta chains kept. Under each unique CDR3 protein, matching rows form one entry showing the most common genes and DNA. This sample holds some 150,000 distinct CDR3 sequences; approximately 5.9% were observed only once. Of the sample, more than 15% is held by the ten largest clones. The sample holds many counts of this clonotype. This receptor's antigen is unknown. The input lacks base qualities; no much larger clone sits a single base away. This receptor was obtained from a human donor in good health (CMV status not recorded). Some clones in this sample may be carry-over from other donors' samples. Sequencing was carried out using PBMCs. The V gene is TRBV7-2 and the J gene is TRBJ1-5; no D gene can be assigned with confidence. The nucleotide sequence is given as TGTGCCAGCAGCTTAGAGGTTCAACAGCCCCAGCATTTT. Translated, it reads CASSLEVQQPQHF.